The 3 T cell receptor beta chains reported below all come from one sample, sequenced in a study of T-cell memory formation after mild COVID-19. From the 5' RACE reads, TCRdb called clonotypes with MiXCR, one entry per CDR3 protein. The table has about 470,000 distinct CDR3 sequences, approximately 23% seen once. The sequencing sample was made of PBMCs or a T cell subset sorted from them (not recorded which). Receptors were obtained from an adult woman who had mild COVID-19 (a few samples of this study predate the infection). Cell type and time point are not known.

This clonotype turned up a few times. The chain recombines TRBV25-1 with TRBJ1-6; a weak D match, TRBD1 (6 bases). The germline V gene has CDR1 MGHDK and CDR2 SYGVNS. The CDR3 has 15 amino acids. Trimming took 4 bases from V and 6 from J, leaving 13 bases between them. Here the CDR3 reads CASSAKQGSNSPLHF. The CDR3, as DNA: TGTGCCAGCAGTGCAAAACAGGGCAGTAATTCACCCCTCCACTTT.

This clonotype was recorded a few times. The chain joins TRBV6-6 to TRBJ2-3; 9 bases are a match to TRBD1. The CDR3 contains 15 residues. The germline V gene has CDR1 MNHNY and CDR2 SVGAGI (reference sequence). V gave up 6 bases and J gave up 7 bases; unmatched junction bases: 11. CDR3 region: CASRTLGTGPNTQYF. DNA of the CDR3: TGTGCCAGCAGGACACTTGGGACAGGGCCAAATACGCAGTATTTT.

The rearrangement uses TRBV29-1 and TRBJ2-7; possible D gene TRBD2, 6 bases. Germline CDR1 is SQVTM and CDR2 is ANQGSEA. Trimming shortened V by 2 bases and J by 4 bases, and 21 bases separated the two germline ends. The length of the CDR3 is 16 residues. The CDR3 protein is CSVETRVGSGDYEQYF. The CDR3 nucleotides read TGCAGCGTTGAAACCCGGGTAGGTAGCGGAGATTACGAGCAGTACTTC.